A single sample is the source of the 32 T cell receptor beta chains below, sequenced in a study of regulatory T cells in long-lasting Graves disease. Arm-PCR of CDR3 regions and iRepertoire HTBI primers were the basis on which TCR beta libraries were built. Via MiXCR, TCRdb re-called the multiplex PCR reads, giving one row per CDR3 protein. The sample has 500,000 to 700,000 distinct CDR3 sequences, roughly 15% seen once. The time point: newly diagnosed GD, antithyroid drugs for less than 3 months. The TCR library was prepared using RNA isolated from PBMCs. This sample was also put to use in a study of T cells in Graves' hyperthyroidism and ophthalmopathy.

The source material was peripheral blood mononuclear cells (PBMCs), sampled at new diagnosis, from a patient treated with antithyroid drugs. The origin of the receptors is a woman in her 30s with Graves disease.

This clonotype was detected ten times or more. The chain employs TRBV7-8 and TRBJ1-5; D not certain. This CDR3 comprises 15 residues. Germline CDR1 SGHVS, CDR2 FQNEAQ. The V end was cut by 1 base, the J end by 4 bases, with 11 bases between. CDR3 sequence reads: CASSLGWRENQPQHF. The CDR3 DNA follows: TGTGCCAGCAGCTTAGGGTGGAGGGAAAATCAGCCCCAGCATTTT.

This clonotype was observed a few times. It is unclear where the CDR3 begins or ends on the DNA, so no DNA is shown, and the CDR3 is as TCRdb lists it. The chain employs TRBV6-2 or TRBV6-3 and TRBJ1-5. The CDR3 comprises 22 residues, both ends counted. Germline V gives CDR1 MNHEY, CDR2 SVGEGT. CDR3 amino acids: CASAQGGNTYEQYFGPGQPQHF.

Comments on this clonotype: The junction does not match germline at one end; this may be a read error. The V and J genes are TRBV7-7 and TRBJ2-2; 7 nucleotides align to TRBD1. Per germline, CDR1 SSHAT and CDR2 FNYEAQ (reference sequence). This CDR3 comprises 15 residues. The CDR3 reads CASSPRWQGAGELFF. CDR3 nucleotides: TGTGCTAGCAGCCCGCGTTGGCAGGGGGCCGGGGAGCTGTTTTTT.

This clonotype occurred a few times. J is TRBJ2-3 and V is TRBV7-2, with TRBD2 matching over 9 bases. From germline, CDR1 is SGHTA and CDR2 FQGNSA. V trimming: 0 bases; J trimming: 2 bases; junction bases outside the gene matches: 18. The CDR3 runs to 21 residues. This chain's CDR3 is CASSLAKEGLAGTLYTDTQYF. The DNA for the CDR3 is TGTGCCAGCAGCTTAGCGAAGGAAGGCCTAGCGGGAACCCTATACACAGATACGCAGTATTTT. Based on the CDR3 plus reference TRBV7-2 and TRBJ2-3, the full variable domain is GAGVSQSPSNKVTEKGKDVELRCDPISGHTALYWYRQSLGQGLEFLIYFQGNSAPDKSGLPSDRFSAERTGGSVSTLTIQRTQQEDSAVYLCASSLAKEGLAGTLYTDTQYFGPGTRLTVL.

CDR3 sequence: CASKIKQVSAFF. CDR3 bases: TGTGCCAGCAAGATTAAACAGGTGTCGGCTTTCTTT. The chain links TRBV7-2 to TRBJ1-1; D is possibly TRBD1 (5 bases). The CDR3 loop spans 12 amino acids. Trimming stripped 7 bases from V and 11 bases from J, with 17 bases between. The germline V gene has CDR1 SGHTA and CDR2 FQGNSA. Full variable domain (outside the CDR3, taken from reference TRBV7-2 and TRBJ1-1): GAGVSQSPSNKVTEKGKDVELRCDPISGHTALYWYRQSLGQGLEFLIYFQGNSAPDKSGLPSDRFSAERTGGSVSTLTIQRTQQEDSAVYLCASKIKQVSAFFGQGTRLTVV.

In its sample, this clonotype was seen many times. The chain recombines TRBV28 with TRBJ2-7; 8 positions match TRBD1. In germline, CDR1 is MDHEN, CDR2 SYDVKM. This CDR3 is 17 amino acids long. J was trimmed by 2 bases and V by 7 bases; bases with no gene match: 16. CDR3 DNA sequence: TGTGCCAGCATCCAAACCGTGGGCGGACAGGGACCCTACGAGCAGTACTTC. Protein sequence: CASIQTVGGQGPYEQYF.

This clonotype was seen ten or more times. The rearrangement uses TRBV28 and TRBJ2-7; maybe TRBD1 (6 bases). This CDR3 is built from 12 residues. Germline assignment: CDR1 MDHEN and CDR2 SYDVKM. The V gene lost 10 bases and the J gene lost 7 bases, with 17 bases spanning the gap. The CDR3 reads CATRSGQREQYF. Here the CDR3 DNA reads TGTGCCACGCGCTCAGGACAGCGGGAGCAGTACTTC.

This clonotype was counted ten times or more. The chain employs TRBV7-2 and TRBJ1-2; D ambiguous. Germline V gene sequence: CDR1 SGHTA, CDR2 FQGNSA. Trimming took 5 bases from V and 8 from J, leaving 9 bases between them. There are 11 residues in the CDR3. The chain's CDR3 is CASSAVLGYTF. The CDR3 DNA sequence: TGTGCCAGCAGCGCTGTGCTGGGCTACACCTTC.

This clonotype was detected only once. A much larger clonotype is one base distant, so this may be a read error. This rearrangement joins TRBV2 to TRBJ1-6, with TRBD1 matching 8 bases. The V and J ends lost 8 bases and 9 bases, in that order; junction bases with no gene match: 12. The CDR3 runs 15 residues. CDR1 is SNHLY and CDR2 is FYNNEI in the germline V gene. Here the CDR3 reads CASGRDRGETSPLHF. The DNA for the CDR3 is TGTGCCAGCGGTCGCGACAGGGGAGAGACTTCACCCCTCCACTTT.

This clonotype was seen at least ten times. The chain joins TRBV11-2 to TRBJ2-3, with 11 bases that match TRBD1. The CDR3 is made up of 15 amino acids. J lost 1 base, V lost 6 bases, and 3 bases had no gene match. CDR1 is SGHAT, CDR2 FQNNGV, per germline. CDR3 loop: CASRDRGRRTDTQYF. Written as DNA, the CDR3 is TGTGCCAGCAGGGACAGGGGGCGCCGCACAGATACGCAGTATTTT.

In this sample, this clonotype turned up many times. CDR3 DNA sequence: TGTGCCAGCAGTTACACCAGTAGCAACAATCAGCCCCAGCATTTT. Its translation is CASSYTSSNNQPQHF. The chain employs TRBV6-5 and TRBJ1-5; no reliable D call. Trimming cost V 2 bases and J 3 bases, with 11 bases left between them. The CDR3 is 15 amino acids. Looked up from germline, CDR1 is MNHEY and CDR2 is SVGAGI.

The V and J genes are TRBV20-1 and TRBJ1-4, with D maybe TRBD1 (5 bases). The CDR3 totals 14 residues. V gave up 5 bases and J gave up 7 bases, with 17 bases separating them. Germline V gene sequence: CDR1 DFQATT, CDR2 SNEGSKA (reference sequence). The CDR3 DNA follows: TGCAGTGCTGCCCGGGGGGGTTCCGGTGAAAAACTGTTTTTT. Protein sequence: CSAARGGSGEKLFF.

Concerning this clonotype itself: This may be a read error: a much more frequent sequence differs by one nucleotide. This rearrangement joins TRBV27 to TRBJ2-1; D call uncertain. The CDR3 extends over 12 amino acids. Trimming took 5 bases from V and 2 from J, leaving 4 bases between them. Per the germline V gene, CDR1 is MNHEY and CDR2 is SMNVEV (reference sequence). The CDR3 region is CASSGTYNEQFF. CDR3 in DNA: TGTGCCAGCAGTGGAACCTACAATGAGCAGTTCTTC.

This rearrangement joins TRBV7-9 to TRBJ1-5; tentatively, D is TRBD1 (5 bases). V lost 3 bases and J lost 3, with 12 bases in between. Germline V gives CDR1 SEHNR, CDR2 FQNEAQ (reference sequence). The CDR3 contains 15 residues. This CDR3 reads CASSLGGGVNQPQHF. CDR3 sequence (DNA): TGTGCCAGCAGCTTGGGGGGGGGAGTCAATCAGCCCCAGCATTTT.

This clonotype was seen many times. V is TRBV6-9 and J is TRBJ2-7, with D possibly matching TRBD2 (5 bases). CDR1 and CDR2 (germline): MNHGY, SVAAGI. This CDR3 contains 17 residues. V lost 3 bases and J 7 bases, leaving 25 bases between the germline ends. CDR3 in DNA: TGTGCCAGCAGTTACACCCCCCTAGAAGTTGATTCGGGGGAGCAGTACTTC. Translated: CASSYTPLEVDSGEQYF.

In this sample, this clonotype turned up many times. The chain links TRBV27 to TRBJ1-6, with D uncertain. Trimming pared 3 bases from V and 10 bases from J, leaving 16 bases between. The CDR3 loop spans 15 amino acids. Germline V CDR1 and CDR2: MNHEY, SMNVEV (reference sequence). CDR3 bases: TGTGCCAGCAGTTTTAGTGTCGTAGGTGTGTCACCCCTCCACTTT. Translated: CASSFSVVGVSPLHF.

The V and J genes are TRBV19 and TRBJ2-7; the match to TRBD2 covers 10 bases. The V gene end was trimmed by 10 bases and the J gene end by 1 base; junction bases not matched to a gene: 10. Germline-derived CDR1 and CDR2 are LNHDA and SQIVND (reference sequence). The CDR3 sequence is 15 residues long. Here the CDR3 DNA reads TGTGCCACCCGAGCTAGCGGGAGTTGGTCCTACGAGCAGTACTTC. Translation: CATRASGSWSYEQYF.

This clonotype was seen many times. This chain links TRBV2 with TRBJ1-5, with TRBD1 matching over 7 bases. With V trimmed by 3 bases and J by 5 bases, 4 bases remained unmatched. The germline gives CDR1 SNHLY, CDR2 FYNNEI. CDR3 size: 14 residues. DNA of the CDR3: TGTGCCAGCAGTGATGGGACAGTCTATCAGCCCCAGCATTTT. It codes for CASSDGTVYQPQHF.

This clonotype was seen a few times. The chain combines TRBV6-2 or TRBV6-3 with TRBJ2-3, with 10 nucleotides matching TRBD2. The junction had 4 bases not matched to a gene; V was cut back by 2 bases and J by 2 bases. CDR3 size: 16 residues. CDR1 MNHEY and CDR2 SVGEGT come from the germline V gene. The CDR3 region is CASSYAGLAVTDTQYF. As DNA, the CDR3 is TGTGCCAGCAGTTACGCTGGACTAGCGGTCACAGATACGCAGTATTTT.

This clonotype has only a few counts. The J gene is TRBJ2-1, the V gene TRBV5-1, with 7 bases matching TRBD1. This CDR3 has 14 amino acids. The germline V gene encodes CDR1 SGHRS and CDR2 YFSETQ. V shed 2 bases, J shed 8 bases, and the junction held 7 bases outside the gene matches. CDR3 sequence (DNA): TGCGCCAGCAGCTTCTCACAGGGGTGGGATGAGCAGTTCTTC. Amino acids: CASSFSQGWDEQFF.

This clonotype was seen a few times. CDR3 DNA sequence: TGCGCCAGCAAGACAGGGGGCGAAGGTTCCTACGAGCAGTACTTC. Amino acid sequence: CASKTGGEGSYEQYF. The V and J genes are TRBV5-1 and TRBJ2-7, with 10 bases fitting TRBD1. Trimming took 6 bases from V and 1 from J; bases not matched to a gene: 7. CDR1 SGHRS and CDR2 YFSETQ come from the germline V gene. This CDR3 spans 15 amino acids.

J is TRBJ2-1 and V is TRBV4-1, with D uncertain. Germline loops: CDR1 MGHRA, CDR2 YSYEKL. V shed 4 bases and J shed 8 bases, with 12 bases lying between them. The CDR3 covers 13 residues. Here the CDR3 reads CASSLGWVDEQFF. The CDR3 DNA reads as TGCGCCAGCAGCCTAGGATGGGTCGATGAGCAGTTCTTC.

This clonotype was counted ten times or more. The CDR3 nucleotides read TGCGCCAGCAGCTCCTTCACCCCGTCGGCAGGGAACAATGAGCAGTTCTTC. Translated: CASSSFTPSAGNNEQFF. The chain recombines TRBV5-1 with TRBJ2-1; tentatively, D is TRBD1 (5 bases). This CDR3 contains 17 residues. CDR1 SGHRS and CDR2 YFSETQ come from the germline V gene. V lost 3 bases and J lost 5, with 21 bases in between.

The chain carries TRBV20-1 and TRBJ2-1; 11 nucleotides line up with TRBD2. CDR1 DFQATT and CDR2 SNEGSKA come from the germline V gene (reference sequence). The CDR3 is 17 amino acids. J gave up 4 bases and V 0 bases, and 8 bases lay outside the gene matches. This CDR3 reads CSARELAGASNYNEQFF. The CDR3 DNA reads TGCAGTGCTAGAGAACTAGCGGGAGCCTCTAATTACAATGAGCAGTTCTTC.

The table lists this clonotype with many counts. The rearrangement uses TRBV27 and TRBJ2-1; 8 nucleotides agree with TRBD1. The CDR3 has 11 residues. CDR1 is MNHEY, CDR2 SMNVEV, per germline (reference sequence). CDR3 DNA: TGTGCTACCAGGGGGCGGTATGAGCAGTTCTTC. This translates into CATRGRYEQFF.

This clonotype has a handful of counts. The chain employs TRBV20-1 and TRBJ2-7; D call uncertain. Germline loops: CDR1 DFQATT, CDR2 SNEGSKA (reference sequence). V was clipped by 0 bases and J by 8 bases, with 17 bases between them. The CDR3 is 14 amino acids. The CDR3 loop reads CSARDSPTLNQQYF. CDR3 sequence (DNA): TGCAGTGCTAGAGATTCTCCCACACTCAATCAGCAGTACTTC.

This clonotype was detected many times. V is TRBV20-1 and J is TRBJ2-1, with 7 bases identical to TRBD2. This CDR3 is 15 amino acids long. The V and J ends lost 6 bases and 4 bases, in that order; junction bases with no gene match: 12. The germline gives CDR1 DFQATT, CDR2 SNEGSKA (reference sequence). The CDR3 is CSAGGSGPKYNEQFF. Written as DNA, the CDR3 is TGCAGTGCCGGGGGTAGCGGGCCAAAGTACAATGAGCAGTTCTTC.

V gene TRBV6-5 combines with J gene TRBJ2-1; D is undetermined. The CDR3 is 12 amino acids. Trimming cost V 4 bases and J 8 bases, with 9 bases left between them. CDR1 is MNHEY and CDR2 is SVGAGI in the germline V gene. The CDR3 DNA is TGTGCCAGCAGTTCCGTTACCGATGAGCAGTTCTTC. Protein: CASSSVTDEQFF.

This chain joins TRBV20-1 and TRBJ2-3; 7 bases align to TRBD2. Per germline, CDR1 DFQATT and CDR2 SNEGSKA (reference sequence). CDR3 length equals 17 residues. V lost 6 bases and J lost 3; bases outside the gene matches: 18. CDR3 loop: CSAETNGGGGRTDTQYF. The CDR3 DNA reads TGCAGTGCCGAGACCAATGGAGGCGGCGGGAGAACAGATACGCAGTATTTT.

The rearrangement links TRBV24-1 to TRBJ2-5; the match to TRBD2 covers 7 bases. V was pared by 3 bases and J by 2 bases, with 5 bases of the junction left unmatched. Germline V gene data show CDR1 as KGHDR and CDR2 as SFDVKD. This CDR3 has 15 amino acids. The CDR3 DNA sequence: TGTGCCACCAGTGATCCGACTAGCCCGCAAGAGACCCAGTACTTC. Encoded protein: CATSDPTSPQETQYF.

This clonotype has ten or more counts. This rearrangement joins TRBV20-1 to TRBJ2-1; D uncertain. This CDR3 region has 10 residues. Germline CDR1 DFQATT, CDR2 SNEGSKA (reference sequence). The germline V and J ends were trimmed by 6 bases and 5 bases, with 5 bases remaining between them. The CDR3 DNA follows: TGCAGTGCCCCTGACAATGAGCAGTTCTTC. Amino acid sequence: CSAPDNEQFF.

The chain recombines TRBV19 with TRBJ2-7; 12 nucleotides align to TRBD2. CDR1 and CDR2 from the germline V gene are LNHDA and SQIVND (reference sequence). V gave up 3 bases and J gave up 2 bases; unmatched junction bases: 8. This CDR3 spans 17 amino acids. CDR3 sequence (DNA): TGTGCCAGTAGTATTTCTAGCGGGAGGGACAGGACCTACGAGCAGTACTTC. It translates to CASSISSGRDRTYEQYF.